Listed below are T cell receptor beta chains from one sample, sequenced in a study of T-cell memory formation after mild COVID-19. TCRdb processed the 5' RACE reads anew with MiXCR; each CDR3 protein has one entry. The sample has roughly 620,000 distinct CDR3 sequences, more than 15% seen once. Specimen: PBMCs or a T cell subset sorted from them (not recorded which). These receptors were taken from an adult woman who had mild COVID-19 (a few samples of this study predate the infection). Cell type and time point are not known. Each CDR3 is given without its conserved first and last residue. D genes are given only for firm matches.

CDR3 protein: SANVVRPSTDTQY; D gene: -; J gene: TRBJ2-3; V gene: TRBV20-1
CDR3 protein: ASSQRKRAEGNEQF; D gene: -; J gene: TRBJ2-1; V gene: TRBV14
CDR3 protein: ASSQGGPIRGRGAKNSQY; D gene: -; J gene: TRBJ2-4; V gene: TRBV4-1
CDR3 protein: ASRGGDWAYEQY; D gene: -; J gene: TRBJ2-7; V gene: TRBV7-2
CDR3 protein: ASSFIASDTQY; D gene: -; J gene: TRBJ2-3; V gene: TRBV12-3/TRBV12-4
CDR3 protein: ASSPTTSGSSSYEQY; D gene: TRBD2; J gene: TRBJ2-7; V gene: TRBV7-9
CDR3 protein: ASSRNTWNTEAF; D gene: -; J gene: TRBJ1-1; V gene: TRBV12-3/TRBV12-4
CDR3 protein: ATSATGTGSHYGYT; D gene: TRBD1; J gene: TRBJ1-2; V gene: TRBV24-1
CDR3 protein: ASSLQGQGSTDTQY; D gene: TRBD1; J gene: TRBJ2-3; V gene: TRBV5-1
CDR3 protein: ATGQALTDTQY; D gene: TRBD1; J gene: TRBJ2-3; V gene: TRBV19
CDR3 protein: ASMTGTGNTIY; D gene: -; J gene: TRBJ1-3; V gene: TRBV6-6
CDR3 protein: ATSEGQGSYEQY; D gene: TRBD1; J gene: TRBJ2-7; V gene: TRBV24-1
CDR3 protein: ASTPGTSGVSSYNEQF; D gene: TRBD2; J gene: TRBJ2-1; V gene: TRBV5-1
CDR3 protein: ASSPPGQGDYEQY; D gene: TRBD1; J gene: TRBJ2-7; V gene: TRBV7-6
CDR3 protein: ASSSIPATANTGELF; D gene: -; J gene: TRBJ2-2; V gene: TRBV5-1
CDR3 protein: ASSLGSTPDTQY; D gene: -; J gene: TRBJ2-3; V gene: TRBV7-2
CDR3 protein: ASSYRRRGLAGGRVYNEQF; D gene: TRBD2; J gene: TRBJ2-1; V gene: TRBV6-5
CDR3 protein: ASSPWQTSTDTQY; D gene: -; J gene: TRBJ2-3; V gene: TRBV3-1
CDR3 protein: ATSDPGTGQETQY; D gene: TRBD1; J gene: TRBJ2-5; V gene: TRBV24-1
CDR3 protein: ATARTSGGGEQY; D gene: TRBD2; J gene: TRBJ2-7; V gene: TRBV4-1
CDR3 protein: ASSYVRGTEAF; D gene: -; J gene: TRBJ1-1; V gene: TRBV7-9
CDR3 protein: ASSPTRVDGYT; D gene: -; J gene: TRBJ1-2; V gene: TRBV7-9
CDR3 protein: ASSPTSGVGYT; D gene: -; J gene: TRBJ1-2; V gene: TRBV9
CDR3 protein: SARTAGLFGHTDTQY; D gene: -; J gene: TRBJ2-3; V gene: TRBV20-1
CDR3 protein: ASSPREKNTEAF; D gene: -; J gene: TRBJ1-1; V gene: TRBV3-1
CDR3 protein: ASRPRLAGFTDTQY; D gene: TRBD2; J gene: TRBJ2-3; V gene: TRBV5-5
CDR3 protein: ASRWTSGGADTQY; D gene: TRBD2; J gene: TRBJ2-3; V gene: TRBV5-1
CDR3 protein: ASTYKGGVRQPQH; D gene: -; J gene: TRBJ1-5; V gene: TRBV19
CDR3 protein: ASNPGTSDYNEQF; D gene: TRBD2; J gene: TRBJ2-1; V gene: TRBV5-1
CDR3 protein: ASSVPGTSDTQY; D gene: -; J gene: TRBJ2-3; V gene: TRBV12-3/TRBV12-4